The 13 T cell receptor beta chains reported below all come from one sample, sequenced in a study of blood T cell repertoires in COVID-19. Libraries were prepared by immunoSEQ multiplex PCR; TCRdb keeps only in-frame clonotypes and omits some of them. The sample records around 74,000 clones, 80% to 90% being singletons. The specimen was peripheral blood. These receptors all stem from a man aged 50 to 60 with active COVID-19.

As concerns this clone: The junction and the germline gene differ at one end; a read error may be behind it. The V call is TRBV3-1 (or the pseudogene TRBV3-2), the J call TRBJ2-7; tentatively, D is TRBD2 (7 bases). The CDR3 is 13 residues long. Germline V gene lookup returns CDR1 LGHDT and CDR2 YNNKEL (reference sequence). The CDR3 DNA is TGTGCCAGCAGCCAGTACCGAGGGGGACTAAAGCGCTTC. This codes for CASSQYRGGLKRF.

This chain uses TRBV28 with TRBJ2-3, with D perhaps TRBD1 (5 bases). The germline V gene encodes CDR1 MDHEN and CDR2 SYDVKM. V was trimmed by 1 base and J by 4 bases, leaving 9 bases between them. This CDR3 is built from 14 residues. The DNA for the CDR3 is TGTGCCAGCAGTTTATTCCAGGGATCAGATACGCAGTATTTT. Its protein is CASSLFQGSDTQYF.

The chain combines TRBV19 with TRBJ2-1, with D possibly matching TRBD2 (5 bases). V gave up 3 bases and J gave up 7 bases, with 22 bases separating them. Germline values: CDR1 LNHDA, CDR2 SQIVND (reference sequence). The CDR3 sequence is 17 residues long. The CDR3 coding sequence is TGTGCCAGTAGTATTGGAGGTAGCAACCCTTACCATAATGAGCAGTTCTTC. As protein: CASSIGGSNPYHNEQFF.

The V and J genes are TRBV14 and TRBJ1-4; 9 bases line up with TRBD1. The CDR3 spans 16 residues. After removal of 0 bases from V and 10 bases from J, the junction contained 9 bases not matched to a gene. CDR1 is SGHDN, CDR2 FVKESK, per germline. This chain's CDR3 is CASSQEGLQGAPKLFF. CDR3 sequence (DNA): TGTGCCAGCAGCCAAGAGGGATTACAGGGGGCTCCAAAACTGTTTTTT.

This clone was counted only a few times. The J gene is TRBJ2-7, the V gene TRBV6-5; D unclear. Trimming removed 10 bases at V and 0 bases at J, with 19 bases between. CDR3 size: 15 residues. CDR1 MNHEY and CDR2 SVGAGI come from the germline V gene. The CDR3 spells CATSIQVDSSYEQYF. The CDR3 DNA is TGTGCCACCTCGATTCAGGTGGATAGCTCCTACGAGCAGTACTTC.

J is TRBJ1-5 and V is TRBV19, with 7 bases aligning to TRBD1. Looked up from germline, CDR1 is LNHDA and CDR2 is SQIVND (reference sequence). This CDR3 region has 13 residues. Here the CDR3 DNA reads TGTGCAACCGCGGACAGGAACAATCAGCCCCAGCATTTT. This codes for CATADRNNQPQHF. The full variable domain, in which reference TRBV19 and TRBJ1-5 provide the parts outside the CDR3, is DGGITQSPKYLFRKEGQNVTLSCEQNLNHDAMYWYRQDPGQGLRLIYYSQIVNDFQKGDIAEGYSVSREKKESFPLTVTSAQKNPTAFYLCATADRNNQPQHFGDGTRLSIL.

The chain couples TRBV6-5 to TRBJ1-1; D remains ambiguous. Germline V gene data show CDR1 as MNHEY and CDR2 as SVGAGI. V gave up 10 bases and J gave up 7 bases, with 19 bases separating them. The CDR3 spans 13 residues. The CDR3 DNA follows: TGTGCCAACCGCCCCGGGAAAATGGGTGAAGCTTTCTTT. Translation gives CANRPGKMGEAFF.

V usage is TRBV5-1 and J usage is TRBJ1-1; no firm D call. CDR3 length: 16 residues. Germline loops: CDR1 SGHRS, CDR2 YFSETQ. Trimming shortened V by 3 bases and J by 4 bases, and 19 bases separated the two germline ends. CDR3 DNA sequence: TGCGCCAGCAGCTGGGGTTGGGAGGGAGGCGGCACTGAAGCTTTCTTT. It translates to CASSWGWEGGGTEAFF.

The gene calls are TRBV5-3 and TRBJ1-4; D is undetermined. TRBV5-3 is an ORF for which the function is uncertain. This CDR3 comprises 14 residues. The ends were cut back, 4 bases at V and 5 bases at J, with 12 bases in the middle. The CDR3 here is CARSNGIRNEKLFF. In DNA, the CDR3 is TGTGCCAGAAGCAACGGGATCCGGAATGAAAAACTGTTTTTT.

CDR3 sequence: CASSPPFNYGYTF. The CDR3 region has the DNA TGTGCCAGCAGCCCCCCTTTTAACTATGGCTACACCTTC. The gene calls are TRBV11-2 and TRBJ1-2; D not certain. Germline V gene sequence: CDR1 SGHAT, CDR2 FQNNGV. V was trimmed by 5 bases and J by 1 base, leaving 8 bases between them. The CDR3 covers 13 residues.

The chain employs TRBV19 and TRBJ1-4; D might be TRBD1 (5 bases). From germline, CDR1 is LNHDA and CDR2 SQIVND (reference sequence). Between the trimmed V and J ends, which lost 4 bases and 2 bases, there was a span of 20 bases. The CDR3 is 18 amino acids. This CDR3 reads CASSSGDWVFRTNEKLFF. CDR3 sequence (DNA): TGTGCCAGTAGTAGTGGGGACTGGGTTTTTCGGACTAATGAAAAACTGTTTTTT.

The chain carries TRBV12-3 or TRBV12-4 and TRBJ1-5; TRBD1 matches at 8 bases. V was clipped by 7 bases and J by 7 bases; unmatched bases: 6. This CDR3 has 13 amino acids. The CDR3 nucleotides read TGTGCCAGCAAAGCAGGGGGCGGGCAGCCCCAGCATTTT. Its protein is CASKAGGGQPQHF.

The chain is built from TRBV10-3 and TRBJ2-7, with D maybe TRBD2 (6 bases). This CDR3 contains 19 residues. V was shortened by 3 bases and J by 0 bases, with 24 bases between the two germline ends. The V gene's germline CDR1 is ENHRY and CDR2 SYGVKD. In DNA form, the CDR3 reads TGTGCCATCAGTGACACCCCCGGGACTCCCTCCTTTAGCTCCTACGAGCAGTACTTC. Its translation is CAISDTPGTPSFSSYEQYF.